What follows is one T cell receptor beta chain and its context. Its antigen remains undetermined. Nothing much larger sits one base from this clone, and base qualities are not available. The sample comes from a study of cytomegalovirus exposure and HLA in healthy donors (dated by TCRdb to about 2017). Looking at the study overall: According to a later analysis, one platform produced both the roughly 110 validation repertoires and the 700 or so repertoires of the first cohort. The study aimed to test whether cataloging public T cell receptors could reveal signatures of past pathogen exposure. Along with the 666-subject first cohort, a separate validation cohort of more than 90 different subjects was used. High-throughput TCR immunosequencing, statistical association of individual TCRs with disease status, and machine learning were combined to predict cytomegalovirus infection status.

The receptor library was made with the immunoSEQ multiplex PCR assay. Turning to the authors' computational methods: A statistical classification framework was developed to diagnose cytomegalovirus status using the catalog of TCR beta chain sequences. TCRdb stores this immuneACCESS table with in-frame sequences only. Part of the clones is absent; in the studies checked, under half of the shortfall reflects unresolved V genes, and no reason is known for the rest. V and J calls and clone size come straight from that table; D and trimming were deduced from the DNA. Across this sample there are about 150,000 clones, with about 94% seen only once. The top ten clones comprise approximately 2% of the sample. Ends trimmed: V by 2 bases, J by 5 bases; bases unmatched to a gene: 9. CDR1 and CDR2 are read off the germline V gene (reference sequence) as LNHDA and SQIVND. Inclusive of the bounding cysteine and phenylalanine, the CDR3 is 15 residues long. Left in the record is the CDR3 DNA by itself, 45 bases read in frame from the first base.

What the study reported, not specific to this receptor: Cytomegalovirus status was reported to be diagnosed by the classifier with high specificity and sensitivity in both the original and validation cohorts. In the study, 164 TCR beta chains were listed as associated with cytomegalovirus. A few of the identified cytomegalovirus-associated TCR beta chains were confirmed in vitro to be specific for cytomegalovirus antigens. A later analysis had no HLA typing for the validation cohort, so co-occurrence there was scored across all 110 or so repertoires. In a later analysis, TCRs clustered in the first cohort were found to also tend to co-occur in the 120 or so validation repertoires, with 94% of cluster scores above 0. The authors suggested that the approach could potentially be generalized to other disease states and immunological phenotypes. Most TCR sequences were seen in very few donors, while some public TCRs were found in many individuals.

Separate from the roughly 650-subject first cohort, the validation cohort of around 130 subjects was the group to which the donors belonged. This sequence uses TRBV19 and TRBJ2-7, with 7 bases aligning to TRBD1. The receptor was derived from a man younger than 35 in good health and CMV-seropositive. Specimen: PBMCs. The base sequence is TGTGCCAGTAGTATATCTGCGACAGGGATGGACGAGCAGTACTTC. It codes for CASSISATGMDEQYF.